The present T cell receptor beta chain was sequenced within a study of blood T cells in healthy people across ages. Findings and caveats of the study: Changes seen in expanded clonotypes were possibly confounded by donor CMV status left unknown.

With a J-beta primer mix and a sample-barcoded 5' primer, a second PCR ran 7 to 11 cycles. The template-switch adaptor, which had 12 random nucleotides, put a tag on each cDNA molecule. TCRdb ran MiXCR on the 5' RACE reads and lists one entry per CDR3 protein. The sample lists some 940,000 distinct CDR3 sequences; about 28% were seen once. CDR1 is SGHAT, CDR2 FQDESV, per germline (reference sequence). This CDR3 comprises 22 residues. A word on this clonotype: As yet, its antigen is unknown. Compared with germline, one end of the junction differs, possibly owing to a read error.

These data were also reused for a study on T cells of mothers and their children.

Sequencing input: blood. This chain uses TRBV11-1 with TRBJ1-2; 10 nucleotides match TRBD1. This TCR was sampled from a woman between 40 and 50 years old in good health. Here the CDR3 reads CAISLVRFPATGGVRANYGYTF. In DNA form, the CDR3 reads TGTGCCATCAGCTTAGTACGGTTCCCCGCGACAGGGGGCGTTCGGGCTAACTATGGCTACACCTTC.